This T cell receptor beta chain was found in a study of quantifying T cell responses using KT2 cells. Study information: Reverse transcription used primers in the TCR alpha and beta constant regions.

Germline V CDR1 and CDR2: SEHNR, FQNEAQ (reference sequence). Trimming shortened V by 3 bases and J by 2 bases, and 18 bases separated the two germline ends. The CDR3 consists of 17 residues. This clonotype was recorded a few times. Its antigen is unidentified. Study-level points and caveats: Very high KT2 spike-in numbers caused saturation in KT2 sequence detection.

A single-stranded UMI oligo with SP2 sequence was ligated to cDNA 3' ends. First-round PCR used three to four cycles and beta primers RC1.1 and RC1.2 covering TRBC1 and TRBC2. From the second PCR onward, TCR alpha and beta chains were processed separately. MiXCR, applied by TCRdb to the UMI-ligation and nested PCR reads, yields one record per CDR3 protein. The sample contains 39,000 or so distinct CDR3 sequences, around 15% of which appear only once. The sequence was collected from a human donor. The gene calls are TRBV7-9 and TRBJ2-3, with TRBD1 as a possible D gene (5 bases). Sequenced input: PBMCs spiked with cells of the T cell clone KT2. Written as DNA, the CDR3 is TGTGCCAGCAGCTTTGGGGTGGGGCAGCGAGACACAGATACGCAGTATTTT. As protein: CASSFGVGQRDTDTQYF.